A single sample gave rise to the 3 T cell receptor beta chains below, sequenced in a study of shared clonotypes between healthy human individuals. The assay was immunoSEQ multiplex PCR, and TCRdb's table has in-frame clones only and misses some. The sample includes 2,500,000 or so clones, 80% to 95% of them seen just once. The specimen was naive CD4+ T cells from PBMCs. Subset in this sample: CD45RA+ positively selected. All receptors come from a man aged 18 to 29 in good health. Some clones in this sample may be carry-over from other donors' samples.

The chain uses TRBV9 and TRBJ2-3, with a tentative D call TRBD1 (5 bases). Germline loops: CDR1 SGDLS, CDR2 YYNGEE. The CDR3 is made up of 14 amino acids. Trimming took 4 bases from V and 6 from J, leaving 15 bases between them. The CDR3 region is CASSTRVASDTQYF. CDR3 DNA: TGTGCCAGCAGCACCAGGGTGGCTTCCGATACGCAGTATTTT.

This chain uses TRBV5-1 with TRBJ2-2; maybe TRBD2 (5 bases). Per germline, CDR1 SGHRS and CDR2 YFSETQ. The V and J ends lost 4 bases and 4 bases respectively, with 17 bases between them. This CDR3 is 16 amino acids long. The CDR3 loop is CASSRGPNMGTGELFF. The CDR3 DNA reads as TGCGCCAGCAGCCGCGGGCCGAATATGGGCACCGGGGAGCTGTTTTTT.

The V call is TRBV7-8, the J call TRBJ1-4; D is possibly TRBD1 (6 bases). Germline V gene lookup returns CDR1 SGHVS and CDR2 FQNEAQ. Trimming shortened V by 2 bases and J by 6 bases, and 19 bases separated the two germline ends. This CDR3 has 17 residues. The CDR3 DNA follows: TGTGCCAGCAGCTTACGTCAGGGGAGGGGGAGCTATGAAAAACTGTTTTTT. This codes for CASSLRQGRGSYEKLFF.